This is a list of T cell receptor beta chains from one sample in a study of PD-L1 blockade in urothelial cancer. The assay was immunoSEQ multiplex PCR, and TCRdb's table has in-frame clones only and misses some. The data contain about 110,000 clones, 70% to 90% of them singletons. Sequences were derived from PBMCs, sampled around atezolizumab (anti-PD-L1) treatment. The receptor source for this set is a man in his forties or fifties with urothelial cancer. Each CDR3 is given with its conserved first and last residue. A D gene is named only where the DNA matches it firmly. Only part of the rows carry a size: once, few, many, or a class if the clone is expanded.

TGTGCCGGCCCCTCGGGACAGGGAACCAAGGGTTCTGGAGGCTACACCTTC,CAGPSGQGTKGSGGYTF,TRBD1,.,TRBJ1-2,TRBV30
TGTGCCAGCAGCCATCCCACTCGAAACACTGAAGCTTTCTTT,CASSHPTRNTEAFF,.,few,TRBJ1-1,TRBV5-4
TGTGCCAGCAGCTTGCGTCTTCCGGGAGAGGCTCCTGAGCAGTTCTTC,CASSLRLPGEAPEQFF,.,.,TRBJ2-1,TRBV13
TGTGCCAGCAGTGAATCGGTCACAGATACGCAGTATTTT,CASSESVTDTQYF,.,.,TRBJ2-3,TRBV6-1
TGTGCCAGCAGGACGGGACAGTCCACAGATACGCAGTATTTT,CASRTGQSTDTQYF,TRBD1,.,TRBJ2-3,TRBV19
TGCGCCAGCAGTTTACAGCCCTTGCCTAACGAGCAGTACTTC,CASSLQPLPNEQYF,.,once,TRBJ2-7,TRBV5-1
TGTGCCAGCAGCTTGACAGGGGGGAATTCACCCCTCCACTTT,CASSLTGGNSPLHF,TRBD1,.,TRBJ1-6,TRBV11-2
TGTGCCAGCAGCTTAGGATACACAGGATACAATGAGCAGTTCTTC,CASSLGYTGYNEQFF,.,.,TRBJ2-1,TRBV7-2
TGTGCCAGCTCACAACCGGGACAGGGGGTCTACGAGCAGTACTTC,CASSQPGQGVYEQYF,TRBD1,.,TRBJ2-7,TRBV18
TGTGCCAGCGGACAGGGGCTTCAGCCCCAGCATTTT,CASGQGLQPQHF,TRBD1,.,TRBJ1-5,TRBV25-1
TGTGCCAGCTCACCACGGTCATACCTAATTGACAATGAGCAGTTCTTC,CASSPRSYLIDNEQFF,.,.,TRBJ2-1,TRBV18
TGTGCCAGCAGCAAATTGGACAGGGGCAGGGATTTCTACACCTTC,CASSKLDRGRDFYTF,TRBD1,.,TRBJ1-2,TRBV7-9
TGTGCCAGCTCACCACCGACGGGACAGGGGTCGTACGAGCAGTACTTC,CASSPPTGQGSYEQYF,TRBD1,.,TRBJ2-7,TRBV18
TGTGCCAGCAGCTTCGGCCCCGGACTTAATCAGCCCCAGCATTTT,CASSFGPGLNQPQHF,.,.,TRBJ1-5,TRBV5-5
TGTGCCAGCAGCCAAGAATTACGGTCTATGGTCTACACCTTC,CASSQELRSMVYTF,.,.,TRBJ1-2,TRBV14
TGTGCCAGCACCCCGGGACTAGCTCTTTTAACCCACTACGAGCAGTACTTC,CASTPGLALLTHYEQYF,TRBD2,.,TRBJ2-7,TRBV2
TGTGCCGGCCTTGGGGCGGCGAACACCGGGGAGCTGTTTTTT,CAGLGAANTGELFF,.,.,TRBJ2-2,TRBV6-1
TGTGCCAGTACCCCCCGGACAGGGAAGACCGGGGAGCTGTTTTTT,CASTPRTGKTGELFF,TRBD1,.,TRBJ2-2,TRBV19
TGTGCCAGCAGCTCAGCATGGGGGGGGTCTGAAAAACTGTTTTTT,CASSSAWGGSEKLFF,.,.,TRBJ1-4,TRBV7-9
TGCGCCAGCAGCTTGCAGGGGCCCGCATCGGAGACCCAGTACTTC,CASSLQGPASETQYF,.,.,TRBJ2-5,TRBV5-1
TGTGCCAGCAGCCGACAGGGGTCCGGCGGCTACACCTTC,CASSRQGSGGYTF,TRBD1,.,TRBJ1-2,TRBV7-9
TGTGCCATCAAAAGGACTAGCGGCCCTAGAGATACGCAGTATTTT,CAIKRTSGPRDTQYF,TRBD2,.,TRBJ2-3,TRBV10-3
TGTGCCAGCAGCTTGGAGCTCGGCGAGCAGTACTTC,CASSLELGEQYF,.,few,TRBJ2-7,TRBV5-5
TGTGCTAGCAACGCAGGGTTCGGAAACACCGGGGAGCTGTTTTTT,CASNAGFGNTGELFF,.,.,TRBJ2-2,TRBV7-7
TGTGCCAGCAGACTAGCGGGAGGGGATACGCAGTATTTT,CASRLAGGDTQYF,TRBD2,.,TRBJ2-3,TRBV7-8
TGCGCCAGCAGCTTGTCAGGGGCCGGGTACGAGCAGTACTTC,CASSLSGAGYEQYF,.,few,TRBJ2-7,TRBV5-1
TGTGCCAGCAGTTTCGGCGGGGGAACAGCCTCCTACGAGCAGTACTTC,CASSFGGGTASYEQYF,TRBD2,.,TRBJ2-7,TRBV27
TGTGCCAGCTCACTTTACTCTGGGGCCAACGTCCTGACTTTC,CASSLYSGANVLTF,.,.,TRBJ2-6,TRBV18
TGTGCCAGCAGTTTAACAGGGGGCGACTATGGCTACACCTTC,CASSLTGGDYGYTF,TRBD1,.,TRBJ1-2,TRBV28
TGCGCCAGCAGCTTGGCCCCGGTTACGGATGGCTACACCTTC,CASSLAPVTDGYTF,.,.,TRBJ1-2,TRBV5-1
TGTGCCAGCAGCCGGGACAGGGGTAGTAATGAGCAGTTCTTC,CASSRDRGSNEQFF,TRBD1,.,TRBJ2-1,TRBV7-9
TGTGCCAGCAGCCCGGTTTTCCGGGCGAACACCGGGGAGCTGTTTTTT,CASSPVFRANTGELFF,.,once,TRBJ2-2,TRBV5-6
TGTGCCAGCAGTGTAGGCGGCGCTGGGGCCAACGTCCTGACTTTC,CASSVGGAGANVLTF,.,.,TRBJ2-6,TRBV6-1
TGTGCCAGCAGTTCCTTCCTTGGGACAGGGAAATATGGCTACACCTTC,CASSSFLGTGKYGYTF,TRBD1,.,TRBJ1-2,TRBV6-4
TGTGCCAGCAGCAACGTGGCAGGCTCAACTAATGAAAAACTGTTTTTT,CASSNVAGSTNEKLFF,.,.,TRBJ1-4,TRBV11-2
TGTGCCAGCAGCACGGGCAGGGGGGTCTATGGCTACACCTTC,CASSTGRGVYGYTF,TRBD1,.,TRBJ1-2,TRBV13
TGTGCCAGCAGCTTTGGACAGGATCGTAATTCACCCCTCCACTTT,CASSFGQDRNSPLHF,TRBD1,.,TRBJ1-6,TRBV5-4
TGTGCCATCAGTGAGTTAAACGATAGGATTGCCGTTCAGGGGAAGTCCTACGAGCAGTACTTC,CAISELNDRIAVQGKSYEQYF,.,.,TRBJ2-7,TRBV10-3
TGTGCCAGCAGTTACCTCCGGGACTTCAGGCCGTACTTC,CASSYLRDFRPYF,.,few,TRBJ2-7,TRBV6-6
TGTGCCAGCAGATTGACAGGGTTGTTTGCGGGTGGCTACACCTTC,CASRLTGLFAGGYTF,TRBD1,once,TRBJ1-2,TRBV27
TGTGCCAGCAGCACTACGAACACCGGGGAGCTGTTTTTT,CASSTTNTGELFF,.,once,TRBJ2-2,TRBV7-8
TGTGCCAGCACCCGAGGGTTTGGGGGCTCAGAGACCCAGTACTTC,CASTRGFGGSETQYF,.,.,TRBJ2-5,TRBV28
TGTGCCAGCAGCCAAGACAGGGGGCTGAATTCACCCCTCCACTTT,CASSQDRGLNSPLHF,TRBD1,few,TRBJ1-6,TRBV14
TGTGCCAGCAGCTTAGGACGGGGAGTCCAAGAGACCCAGTACTTC,CASSLGRGVQETQYF,.,.,TRBJ2-5,TRBV5-4
TGTGCCAGCAGCCCTGGGACTAGCGGGTGGGTCGGGGAGCTGTTTTTT,CASSPGTSGWVGELFF,TRBD2,.,TRBJ2-2,TRBV28
TGTGCCAGCAGCTTACCCGCCGGGACTAGCGAGAAGATCTCCTACAATGAGCAGTTCTTC,CASSLPAGTSEKISYNEQFF,TRBD2,.,TRBJ2-1,TRBV11-3
TGTGCCAGCAGCTTAGACAGGTTGAACACTGAAGCTTTCTTT,CASSLDRLNTEAFF,.,.,TRBJ1-1,TRBV7-9
TGTGCCAGCAGCCTCGGGACAGGGGGCCTAGAATCCTACGAGCAGTACTTC,CASSLGTGGLESYEQYF,TRBD1,.,TRBJ2-7,TRBV7-3
TGTGCCAGCAGTTCCGGGACAGGGAGAAAGTTCTTC,CASSSGTGRKFF,TRBD1,.,TRBJ2-1,TRBV6-5
TGCGCCAGCAGCGGCGGCGCAGCGACAGATACGCAGTATTTT,CASSGGAATDTQYF,.,once,TRBJ2-3,TRBV5-1
TGTGCCAGCAGCGTAGATGCGGGAGAGACCCAGTACTTC,CASSVDAGETQYF,.,once,TRBJ2-5,TRBV9
TGTGCCAGCAGCGAAATCGCCGGGACAGGGTATTCACCCCTCCACTTT,CASSEIAGTGYSPLHF,TRBD1,.,TRBJ1-6,TRBV5-8
TGTGCCAGCGCCCGACAGGTCGGGGGGCAGCCCCAGCATTTT,CASARQVGGQPQHF,.,.,TRBJ1-5,TRBV27
TGCGCCAGCAATACAGGGGGCGACACTGAAGCTTTCTTT,CASNTGGDTEAFF,TRBD1,.,TRBJ1-1,TRBV10-2